A selection of T cell receptor beta chains follows, all from one sample in a study of cytomegalovirus exposure and HLA in healthy donors. Sequencing was performed with immunoSEQ multiplex PCR; in TCRdb, only in-frame clones are kept and a portion is missing. The table records under 200,000 clones, approximately 80% of them present only once. Sequencing input: PBMCs. All receptors come from a woman in her 50s in good health and CMV-seronegative. Each CDR3 is given with its conserved first and last residue. The D gene is left open where the match is weak. Some rows have no size entry. The others give once, few or many, or a class for an expanded clone.

J gene | D gene | clone size | V gene | CDR3 DNA | CDR3 protein
TRBJ2-7 | . | . | TRBV27 | TGTGCCAGCAGTTTCCTAGCGAAACCCTACGAGCAGTACTTC | CASSFLAKPYEQYF
TRBJ2-6 | . | . | TRBV9 | TGTGCCAGCAGCGTCGCGACTGGGGCCAACGTCCTGACTTTC | CASSVATGANVLTF
TRBJ1-4 | . | . | TRBV18 | TGTGCCAGCTCTGATCCACAGAACGTTAATGAAAAACTGTTTTTT | CASSDPQNVNEKLFF
TRBJ2-3 | TRBD1 | few | TRBV6-6 | TGTGCCAGCAGTTACGGACAGGGCACAGATACGCAGTATTTT | CASSYGQGTDTQYF
TRBJ2-3 | . | once | TRBV19 | TGTGCCAGTAGTATAGACTCACATAGCACAGATACGCAGTATTTT | CASSIDSHSTDTQYF
TRBJ1-4 | . | . | TRBV5-1 | TGCGCCAGCAGCCCCCAGGATCGAGCTAATGAAAAACTGTTTTTT | CASSPQDRANEKLFF
TRBJ2-1 | TRBD2 | . | TRBV15 | TGTGCCACCTATAGCGGGAGCTACAATGAGCAGTTCTTC | CATYSGSYNEQFF
TRBJ1-1 | . | . | TRBV19 | TGTGCCAGTAGTATCCCGACGGGGATGGGCACTGAAGCTTTCTTT | CASSIPTGMGTEAFF
TRBJ1-6 | TRBD1 | . | TRBV4-2 | TGTGCCAGCAGCCAAAGGCCGACAGGGGGCTGGGGGATGAGCTCCTATAATTCACCCCTCCACTTT | CASSQRPTGGWGMSSYNSPLHF
TRBJ2-2 | . | . | TRBV9 | TGTGCCAGCAGCGTAGGGTCGGGAGCGAACACCGGGGAGCTGTTTTTT | CASSVGSGANTGELFF
TRBJ2-1 | TRBD2 | few | TRBV11-2 | TGTGCCAGCAGCTTAGGGACTAGCGGCCTCAATGAGCAGTTCTTC | CASSLGTSGLNEQFF
TRBJ2-7 | . | . | TRBV7-8 | TGTGCCAGCAGCTTAGAAGCGCAATTCTCCTACGAGCAGTACTTC | CASSLEAQFSYEQYF
TRBJ1-5 | TRBD1 | . | TRBV19 | TGTGCCAGTAGTACAGGGACAGGGTTTCAGCCCCAGCATTTT | CASSTGTGFQPQHF
TRBJ2-7 | TRBD1 | . | TRBV28 | TGTGCCAGCAGGCCACCGGGACAGCTTCGAGAGCAGTACTTC | CASRPPGQLREQYF
TRBJ1-5 | . | . | TRBV2 | TGTGCCAGCAGCCCCGGGACACTAAAAAATCAGCCCCAGCATTTT | CASSPGTLKNQPQHF
TRBJ1-6 | . | once | TRBV5-1 | TGCGCCAGCAGCTCGGGAGGGCGGACTGGTTCACCCCTCCACTTT | CASSSGGRTGSPLHF
TRBJ2-6 | . | many | TRBV4-2 | TGTGCCAGCAGCCAAGATGGGGCCTCTGGGGCCAACGTCCTGACTTTC | CASSQDGASGANVLTF
TRBJ1-1 | TRBD1 | . | TRBV6-5 | TGTGCCAGCAGTTACTCAGAGGGGGCTTACACTGAAGCTTTCTTT | CASSYSEGAYTEAFF
TRBJ1-6 | . | . | TRBV27 | TGTGCCAGCAGTTGGGGAGGACCCCTCCACTTT | CASSWGGPLHF
TRBJ2-7 | . | . | TRBV27 | TGTGCCAGCAGTTTCTTAATGTGGTTGACTCCTTCCCGCTTCCTATTGGAGCAGTACTTC | CASSFLMWLTPSRFLLEQYF
TRBJ2-7 | TRBD1 | . | TRBV25-1 | TGTGCCAGCAGCCCGACAGGGGGCTTGGGAGAGCAGTACTTC | CASSPTGGLGEQYF
TRBJ1-5 | TRBD1 | few | TRBV27 | TGTGCCAGGGATTTACAGGGGATGACACAGCCCCAGCATTTT | CARDLQGMTQPQHF